The clone carrying this T cell receptor beta chain has only one observation. A v3.0 immunoSEQ assay was performed at survey level. The protocol was immunoSEQ multiplex PCR, while the TCRdb copy is restricted to in-frame clones and leaves out a portion. The sample consists of 25,000 to 30,000 clones, under 85% of them appearing once. The source of the sample is a study of long-term antiretroviral therapy in people with HIV. Per the germline V gene, CDR1 is SQVTM and CDR2 is ANQGSEA. The CDR3 loop spans 14 amino acids. Trimming at V came to 7 bases and at J to 5 bases, leaving 9 bases not matched to a gene.

V is TRBV29-1 and J is TRBJ2-2; 8 bases are a match to TRBD1. The source material was unsorted PBMCs, sampled 3 years after starting antiretroviral therapy. The TCR originated in a man aged 35-49 years with HIV. DNA for the CDR3: TGCAGCGCCTGGACAGGGCATACGACCGGGGAGCTGTTTTTT. Its translation: CSAWTGHTTGELFF.